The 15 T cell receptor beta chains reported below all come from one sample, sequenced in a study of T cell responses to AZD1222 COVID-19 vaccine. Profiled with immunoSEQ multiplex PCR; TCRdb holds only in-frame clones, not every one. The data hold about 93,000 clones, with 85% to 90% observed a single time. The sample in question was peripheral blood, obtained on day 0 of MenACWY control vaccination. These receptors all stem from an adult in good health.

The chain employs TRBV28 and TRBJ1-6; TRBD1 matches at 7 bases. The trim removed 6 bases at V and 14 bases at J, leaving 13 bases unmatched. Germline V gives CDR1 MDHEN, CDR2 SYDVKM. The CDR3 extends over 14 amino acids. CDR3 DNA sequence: TGTGCCAGCAGGAAGACAGGGTCTCCCTTCGCCCTCCACTTT. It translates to CASRKTGSPFALHF.

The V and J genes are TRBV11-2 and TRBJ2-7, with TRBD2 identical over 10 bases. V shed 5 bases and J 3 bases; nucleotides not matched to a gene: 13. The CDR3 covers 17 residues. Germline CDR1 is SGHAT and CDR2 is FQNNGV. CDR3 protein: CASSGTGLASTIYEQYF. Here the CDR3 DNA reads TGTGCCAGCAGCGGGACGGGACTAGCGTCGACTATCTACGAGCAGTACTTC.

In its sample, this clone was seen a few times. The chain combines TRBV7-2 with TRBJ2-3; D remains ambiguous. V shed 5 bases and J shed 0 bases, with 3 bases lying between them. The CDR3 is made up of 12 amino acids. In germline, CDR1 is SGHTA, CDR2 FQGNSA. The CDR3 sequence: CASSTSTDTQYF. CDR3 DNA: TGTGCCAGCAGCACTAGCACAGATACGCAGTATTTT. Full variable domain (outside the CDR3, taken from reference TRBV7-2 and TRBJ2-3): GAGVSQSPSNKVTEKGKDVELRCDPISGHTALYWYRQSLGQGLEFLIYFQGNSAPDKSGLPSDRFSAERTGGSVSTLTIQRTQQEDSAVYLCASSTSTDTQYFGPGTRLTVL.

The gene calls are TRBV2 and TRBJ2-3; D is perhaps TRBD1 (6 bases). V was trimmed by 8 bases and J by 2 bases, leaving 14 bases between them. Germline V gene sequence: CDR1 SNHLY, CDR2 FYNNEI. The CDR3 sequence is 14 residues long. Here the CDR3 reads CASVDRGNTDTQYF. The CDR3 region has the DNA TGTGCCAGCGTTGATAGGGGGAACACAGATACGCAGTATTTT.

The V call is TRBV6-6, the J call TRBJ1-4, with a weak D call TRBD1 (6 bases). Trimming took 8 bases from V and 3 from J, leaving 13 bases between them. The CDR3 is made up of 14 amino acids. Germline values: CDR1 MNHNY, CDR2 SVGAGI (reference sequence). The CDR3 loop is CASRSGAANEKLFF. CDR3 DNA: TGTGCCAGCCGGTCAGGGGCTGCTAATGAAAAACTGTTTTTT.

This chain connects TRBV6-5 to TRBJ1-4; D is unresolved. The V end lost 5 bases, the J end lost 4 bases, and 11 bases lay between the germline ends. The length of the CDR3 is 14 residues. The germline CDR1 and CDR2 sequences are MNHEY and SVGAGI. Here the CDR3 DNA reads TGTGCCAGCAGTACCGGGGAACTTAATGAAAAACTGTTTTTT. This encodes CASSTGELNEKLFF.

The CDR3 sequence: CASSPRKASSGNTIYF. In DNA form, the CDR3 reads TGTGCCAGCAGCCCAAGGAAGGCCAGCTCTGGAAACACCATATATTTT. The chain is built from TRBV9 and TRBJ1-3; no clear D. The germline V gene has CDR1 SGDLS and CDR2 YYNGEE. The V and J ends lost 4 bases and 0 bases respectively, with 14 bases between them. This CDR3 is built from 16 residues.

CDR3 DNA sequence: TGTGCCAGCAGCCAGGGGAGTCTCGGCCCCTACGAGCAGTACTTC. Protein: CASSQGSLGPYEQYF. The chain is built from TRBV3-1 (or the pseudogene TRBV3-2) and TRBJ2-7, with D possibly being TRBD2 (5 bases). V shed 3 bases and J shed 2 bases, with 14 bases lying between them. CDR1 and CDR2 (germline): LGHDT, YNNKEL (reference sequence). The CDR3 loop spans 15 amino acids.

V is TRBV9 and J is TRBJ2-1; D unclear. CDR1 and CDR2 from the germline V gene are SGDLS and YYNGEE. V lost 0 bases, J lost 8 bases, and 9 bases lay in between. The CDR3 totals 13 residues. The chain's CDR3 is CASSVAVSYEQFF. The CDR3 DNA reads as TGTGCCAGCAGCGTAGCAGTGTCATATGAGCAGTTCTTC. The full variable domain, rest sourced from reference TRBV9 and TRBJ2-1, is DSGVTQTPKHLITATGQRVTLRCSPRSGDLSVYWYQQSLDQGLQFLIQYYNGEERAKGNILERFSAQQFPDLHSELNLSSLELGDSALYFCASSVAVSYEQFFGPGTRLTVL.

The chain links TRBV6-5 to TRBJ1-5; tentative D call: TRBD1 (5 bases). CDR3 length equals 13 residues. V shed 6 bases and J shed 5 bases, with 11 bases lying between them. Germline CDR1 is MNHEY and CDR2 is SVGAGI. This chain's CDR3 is CASSAQGYQPQHF. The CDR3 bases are TGTGCCAGCAGCGCCCAGGGTTATCAGCCCCAGCATTTT.

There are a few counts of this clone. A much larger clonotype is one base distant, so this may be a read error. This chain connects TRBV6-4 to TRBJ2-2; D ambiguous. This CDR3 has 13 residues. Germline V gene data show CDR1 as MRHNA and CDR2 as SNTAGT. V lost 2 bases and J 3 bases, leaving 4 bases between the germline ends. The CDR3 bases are TGTGCCAGCAGTGACAGGGACACCGGGGAGCTGTTTTTT. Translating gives CASSDRDTGELFF.

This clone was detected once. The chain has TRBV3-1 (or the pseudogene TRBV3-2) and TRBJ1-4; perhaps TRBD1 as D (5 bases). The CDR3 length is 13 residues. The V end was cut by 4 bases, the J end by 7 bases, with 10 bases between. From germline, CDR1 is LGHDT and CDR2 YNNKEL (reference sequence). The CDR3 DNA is TGTGCCAGCAGCCTGGGACGGTTTGAAAAACTGTTTTTT. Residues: CASSLGRFEKLFF.

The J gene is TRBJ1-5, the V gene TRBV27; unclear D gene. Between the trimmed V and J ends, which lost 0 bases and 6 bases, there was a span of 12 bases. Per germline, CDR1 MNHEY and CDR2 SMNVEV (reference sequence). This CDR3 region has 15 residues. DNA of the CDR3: TGTGCCAGCAGTTTATCCCCAATAGCAGGTCAGCCCCAGCATTTT. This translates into CASSLSPIAGQPQHF.

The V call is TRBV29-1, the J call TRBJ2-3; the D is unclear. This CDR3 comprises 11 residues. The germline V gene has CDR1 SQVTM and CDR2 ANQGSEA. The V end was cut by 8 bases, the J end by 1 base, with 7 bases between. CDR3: CSQSRTDTQYF. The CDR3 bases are TGCAGCCAGTCACGCACAGATACGCAGTATTTT.

CDR3 residues: CAIGAGVNEQYF. In nucleotides, the CDR3 is TGTGCCATCGGGGCCGGGGTTAACGAGCAGTACTTC. V and J are TRBV10-3 and TRBJ2-7; D might be TRBD1 or TRBD2, each matching 5 bases. CDR3 size: 12 residues. CDR1 and CDR2 from the germline V gene are ENHRY and SYGVKD. V lost 8 bases, J lost 5 bases, and 13 bases lay in between.